Ten or more counts support the clone carrying this T cell receptor beta chain. Looked up from germline, CDR1 is MNHNY and CDR2 is SVGAGI (reference sequence). Trimming took 8 bases from V and 5 from J, leaving 13 bases between them. The CDR3 covers 13 residues. Specified time point: blood at routine non-recurrence follow-up after resection. The sample comes from a study of spatial heterogeneity in lung cancer. TCRdb re-called the 5' RACE reads through MiXCR, storing one row per CDR3 protein. The sample holds approximately 12,000 distinct CDR3 sequences; about a tenth are singletons and the top ten take roughly a third.

Sample: PBMCs, taken at follow-up. This receptor was identified in a female donor with early-stage non-small cell lung cancer. V and J are TRBV6-6 and TRBJ2-1; unclear D gene. Here the CDR3 reads CASGRDENNEQFF. DNA of the CDR3: TGTGCCAGCGGACGTGATGAAAACAATGAGCAGTTCTTC.